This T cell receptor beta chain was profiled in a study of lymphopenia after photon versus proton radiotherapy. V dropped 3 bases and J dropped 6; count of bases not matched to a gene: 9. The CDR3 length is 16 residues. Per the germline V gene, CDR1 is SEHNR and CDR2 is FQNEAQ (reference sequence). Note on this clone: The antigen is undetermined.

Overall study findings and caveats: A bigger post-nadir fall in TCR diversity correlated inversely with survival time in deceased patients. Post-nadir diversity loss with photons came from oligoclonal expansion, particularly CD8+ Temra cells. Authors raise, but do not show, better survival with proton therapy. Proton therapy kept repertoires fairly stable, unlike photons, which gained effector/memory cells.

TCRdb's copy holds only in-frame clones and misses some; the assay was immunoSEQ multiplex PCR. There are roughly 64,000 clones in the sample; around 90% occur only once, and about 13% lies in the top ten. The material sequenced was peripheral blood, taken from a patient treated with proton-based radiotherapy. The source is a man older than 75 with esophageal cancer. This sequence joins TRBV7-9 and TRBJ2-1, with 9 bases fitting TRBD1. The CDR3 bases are TGTGCCAGCAGCTTGTTGACAGGGGGATATACCAATGAGCAGTTCTTC. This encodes CASSLLTGGYTNEQFF.